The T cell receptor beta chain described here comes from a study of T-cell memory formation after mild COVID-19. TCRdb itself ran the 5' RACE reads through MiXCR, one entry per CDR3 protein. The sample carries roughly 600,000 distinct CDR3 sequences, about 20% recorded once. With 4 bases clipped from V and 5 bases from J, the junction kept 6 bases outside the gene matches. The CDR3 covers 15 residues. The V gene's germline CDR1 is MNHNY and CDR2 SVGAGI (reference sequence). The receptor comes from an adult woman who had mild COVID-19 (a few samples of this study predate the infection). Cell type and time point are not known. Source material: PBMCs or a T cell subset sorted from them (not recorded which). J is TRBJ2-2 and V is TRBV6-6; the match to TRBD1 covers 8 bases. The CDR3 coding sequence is TGTGCCAGCAGTTCTAGGACAGGGATGACCGGGGAGCTGTTTTTT. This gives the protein CASSSRTGMTGELFF.